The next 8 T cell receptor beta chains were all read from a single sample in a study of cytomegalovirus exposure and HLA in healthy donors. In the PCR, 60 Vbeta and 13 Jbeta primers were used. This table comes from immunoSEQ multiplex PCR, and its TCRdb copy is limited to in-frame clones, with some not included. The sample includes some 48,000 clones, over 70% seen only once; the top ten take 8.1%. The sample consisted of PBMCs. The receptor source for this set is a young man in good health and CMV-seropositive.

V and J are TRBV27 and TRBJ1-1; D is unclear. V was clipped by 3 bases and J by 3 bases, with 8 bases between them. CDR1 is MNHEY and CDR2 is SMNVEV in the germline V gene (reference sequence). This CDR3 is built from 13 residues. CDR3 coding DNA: TGTGCCAGCAGTTTTGAGGGAGACACTGAAGCTTTCTTT. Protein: CASSFEGDTEAFF.

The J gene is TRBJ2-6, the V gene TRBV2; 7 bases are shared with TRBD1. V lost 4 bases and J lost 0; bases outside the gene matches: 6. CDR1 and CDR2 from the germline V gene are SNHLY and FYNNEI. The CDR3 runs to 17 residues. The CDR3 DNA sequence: TGTGCCAGCAGTGTAGGGGGCTCGAGCTCTGGGGCCAACGTCCTGACTTTC. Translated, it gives CASSVGGSSSGANVLTF. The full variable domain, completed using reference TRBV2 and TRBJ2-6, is EPEVTQTPSHQVTQMGQEVILRCVPISNHLYFYWYRQILGQKVEFLVSFYNNEISEKSEIFDDQFSVERPDGSNFTLKIRSTKLEDSAMYFCASSVGGSSSGANVLTFGAGSRLTVL.

Here the CDR3 DNA reads TGTGCCAGCAGTGAGGGCAGGTGGGAGACCCAGTACTTC. It yields the protein CASSEGRWETQYF. The chain joins TRBV25-1 to TRBJ2-5, with D unclear. CDR3 length: 13 amino acids. V gave up 3 bases and J gave up 5 bases, with 10 bases separating them. Germline CDR1 reads MGHDK; CDR2 reads SYGVNS. Using reference TRBV25-1 and TRBJ2-5 for the parts outside the CDR3, the full variable domain is EADIYQTPRYLVIGTGKKITLECSQTMGHDKMYWYQQDPGMELHLIHYSYGVNSTEKGDLSSESTVSRIRTEHFPLTLESARPSHTSQYLCASSEGRWETQYFGPGTRLLVL.

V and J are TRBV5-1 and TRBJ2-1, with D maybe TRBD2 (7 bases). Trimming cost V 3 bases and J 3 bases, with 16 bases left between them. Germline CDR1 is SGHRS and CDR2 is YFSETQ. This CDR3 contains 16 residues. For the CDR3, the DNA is TGCGCCAGCAGCTCCACGGGGGCGGGGGACTACAATGAGCAGTTCTTC. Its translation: CASSSTGAGDYNEQFF.

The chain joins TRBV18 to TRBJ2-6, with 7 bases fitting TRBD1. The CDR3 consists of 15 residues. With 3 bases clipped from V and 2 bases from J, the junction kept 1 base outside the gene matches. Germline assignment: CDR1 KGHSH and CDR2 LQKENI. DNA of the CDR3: TGTGCCAGCTCACCCGACAGGGCTGGGGCCAACGTCCTGACTTTC. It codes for CASSPDRAGANVLTF.

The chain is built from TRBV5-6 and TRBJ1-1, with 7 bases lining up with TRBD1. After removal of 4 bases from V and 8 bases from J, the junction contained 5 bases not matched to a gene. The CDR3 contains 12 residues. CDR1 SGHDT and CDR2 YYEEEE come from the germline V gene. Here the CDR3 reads CASSLGRGEAFF. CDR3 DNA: TGTGCCAGCAGCCTGGGCAGGGGGGAAGCTTTCTTT.

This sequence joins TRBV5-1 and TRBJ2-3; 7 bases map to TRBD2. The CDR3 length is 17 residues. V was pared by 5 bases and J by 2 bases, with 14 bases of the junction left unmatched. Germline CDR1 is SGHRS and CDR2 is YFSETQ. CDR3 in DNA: TGCGCCAGCAGTCCTCAACCACAGCGGGGTGCCACAGATACGCAGTATTTT. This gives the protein CASSPQPQRGATDTQYF.

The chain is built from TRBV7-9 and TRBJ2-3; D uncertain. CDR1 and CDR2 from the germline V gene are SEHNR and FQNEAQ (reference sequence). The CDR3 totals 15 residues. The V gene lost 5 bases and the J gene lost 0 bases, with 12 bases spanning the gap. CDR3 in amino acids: CASSASRVSTDTQYF. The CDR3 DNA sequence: TGTGCCAGCAGCGCCAGCCGGGTTAGCACAGATACGCAGTATTTT.